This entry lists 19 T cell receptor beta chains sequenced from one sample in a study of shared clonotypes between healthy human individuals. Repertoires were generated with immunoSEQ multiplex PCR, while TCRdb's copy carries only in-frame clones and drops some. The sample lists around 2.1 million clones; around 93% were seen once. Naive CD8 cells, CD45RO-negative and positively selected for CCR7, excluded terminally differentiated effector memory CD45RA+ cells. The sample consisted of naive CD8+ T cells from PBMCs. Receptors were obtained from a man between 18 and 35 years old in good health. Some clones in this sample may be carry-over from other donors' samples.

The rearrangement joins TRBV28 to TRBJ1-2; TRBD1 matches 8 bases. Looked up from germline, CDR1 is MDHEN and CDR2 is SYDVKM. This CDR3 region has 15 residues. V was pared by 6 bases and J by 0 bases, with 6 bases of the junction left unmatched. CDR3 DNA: TGTGCCAGCAGCTCGGACAGGGAAACTAACTATGGCTACACCTTC. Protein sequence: CASSSDRETNYGYTF.

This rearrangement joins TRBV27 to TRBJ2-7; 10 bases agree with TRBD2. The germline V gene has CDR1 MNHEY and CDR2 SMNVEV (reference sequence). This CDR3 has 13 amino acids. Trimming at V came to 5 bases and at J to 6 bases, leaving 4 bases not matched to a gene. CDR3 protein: CASSPGLATEQYF. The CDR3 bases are TGTGCCAGCAGTCCGGGACTAGCGACCGAGCAGTACTTC.

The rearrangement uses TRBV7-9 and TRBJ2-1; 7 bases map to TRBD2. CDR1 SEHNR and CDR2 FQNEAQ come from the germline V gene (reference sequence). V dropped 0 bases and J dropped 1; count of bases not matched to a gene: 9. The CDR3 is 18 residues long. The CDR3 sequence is CASSLASSRERSYNEQFF. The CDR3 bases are TGTGCCAGCAGCTTAGCTTCTTCGCGGGAGAGGTCCTACAATGAGCAGTTCTTC.

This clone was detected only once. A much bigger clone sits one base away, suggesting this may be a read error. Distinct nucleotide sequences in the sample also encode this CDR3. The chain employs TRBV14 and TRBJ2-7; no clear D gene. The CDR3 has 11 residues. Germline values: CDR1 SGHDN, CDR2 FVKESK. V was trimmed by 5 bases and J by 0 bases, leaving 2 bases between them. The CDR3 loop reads CASSGSYEQYF. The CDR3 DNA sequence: TGTGCCAGCAGCGGCTCCTACGAGCAGTACTTC.

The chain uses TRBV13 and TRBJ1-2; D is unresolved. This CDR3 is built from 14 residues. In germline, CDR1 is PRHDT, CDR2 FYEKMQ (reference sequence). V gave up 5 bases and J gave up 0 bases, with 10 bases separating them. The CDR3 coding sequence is TGTGCCAGCAGCCCCTTTGGTACTAACTATGGCTACACCTTC. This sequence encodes CASSPFGTNYGYTF.

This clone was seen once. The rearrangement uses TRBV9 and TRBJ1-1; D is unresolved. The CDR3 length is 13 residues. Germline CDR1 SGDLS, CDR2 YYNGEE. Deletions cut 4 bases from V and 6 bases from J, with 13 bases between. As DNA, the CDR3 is TGTGCCAGCAGCCCAACGGGCGGGGCTGAAGCTTTCTTT. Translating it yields CASSPTGGAEAFF.

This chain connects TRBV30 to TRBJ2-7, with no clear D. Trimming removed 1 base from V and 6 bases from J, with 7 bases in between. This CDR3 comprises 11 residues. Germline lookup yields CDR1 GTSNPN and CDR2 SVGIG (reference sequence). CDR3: CAWSAGSEQYF. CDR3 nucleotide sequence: TGTGCCTGGAGTGCCGGGTCCGAGCAGTACTTC.

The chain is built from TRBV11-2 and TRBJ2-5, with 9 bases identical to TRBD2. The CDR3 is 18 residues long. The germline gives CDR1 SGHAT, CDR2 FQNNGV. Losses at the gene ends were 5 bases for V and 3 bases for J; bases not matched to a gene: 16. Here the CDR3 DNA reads TGTGCCAGCAGCCCCCACCCCCGACTAGCGGATAAGGAAGAGACCCAGTACTTC. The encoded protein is CASSPHPRLADKEETQYF.

CDR3 residues: CASSPLGQSSYEQYF. CDR3 bases: TGTGCCAGCAGTCCACTTGGCCAAAGCTCCTACGAGCAGTACTTC. The chain is built from TRBV27 and TRBJ2-7; no firm D call. CDR1 and CDR2 (germline): MNHEY, SMNVEV (reference sequence). This CDR3 has 15 amino acids. Trimming cost V 5 bases and J 0 bases, with 14 bases left between them.

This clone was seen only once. DNA of the CDR3: TGTGCCAGCAGCCCCGGGACAGCTCCCTCCTACGAGCAGTACTTC. Translating gives CASSPGTAPSYEQYF. The gene calls are TRBV9 and TRBJ2-7, with 7 bases identical to TRBD1. This CDR3 is built from 15 residues. After removal of 4 bases from V and 0 bases from J, the junction contained 7 bases not matched to a gene. Germline values: CDR1 SGDLS, CDR2 YYNGEE. Full variable domain (remainder filled in from reference TRBV9 and TRBJ2-7): DSGVTQTPKHLITATGQRVTLRCSPRSGDLSVYWYQQSLDQGLQFLIQYYNGEERAKGNILERFSAQQFPDLHSELNLSSLELGDSALYFCASSPGTAPSYEQYFGPGTRLTVT.

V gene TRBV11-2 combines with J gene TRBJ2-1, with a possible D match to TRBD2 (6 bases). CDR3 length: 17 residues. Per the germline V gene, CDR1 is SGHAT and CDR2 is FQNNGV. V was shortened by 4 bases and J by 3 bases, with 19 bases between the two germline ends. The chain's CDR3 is CASSSRNRGRNYNEQFF. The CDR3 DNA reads TGTGCCAGCAGCTCCCGAAATCGGGGGAGAAACTACAATGAGCAGTTCTTC.

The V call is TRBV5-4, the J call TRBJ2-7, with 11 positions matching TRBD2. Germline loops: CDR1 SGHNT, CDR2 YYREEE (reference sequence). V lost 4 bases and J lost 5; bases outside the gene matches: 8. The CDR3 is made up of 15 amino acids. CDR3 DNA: TGTGCCAGCAGCCTATTAGCGGGAGGGCCGCACGAGCAGTACTTC. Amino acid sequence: CASSLLAGGPHEQYF.

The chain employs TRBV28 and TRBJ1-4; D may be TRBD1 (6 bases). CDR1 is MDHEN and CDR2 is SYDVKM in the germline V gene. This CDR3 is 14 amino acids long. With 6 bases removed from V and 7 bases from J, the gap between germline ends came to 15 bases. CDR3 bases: TGTGCCAGCAGCACCTTTGGGGGCGGTGAAAAACTGTTTTTT. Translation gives CASSTFGGGEKLFF.

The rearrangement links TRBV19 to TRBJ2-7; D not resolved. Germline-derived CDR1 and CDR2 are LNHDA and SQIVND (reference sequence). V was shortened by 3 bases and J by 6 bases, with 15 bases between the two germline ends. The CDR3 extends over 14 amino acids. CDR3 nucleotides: TGTGCCAGTAGTATCCGGACCCCCGGTTCCGAGCAGTACTTC. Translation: CASSIRTPGSEQYF.

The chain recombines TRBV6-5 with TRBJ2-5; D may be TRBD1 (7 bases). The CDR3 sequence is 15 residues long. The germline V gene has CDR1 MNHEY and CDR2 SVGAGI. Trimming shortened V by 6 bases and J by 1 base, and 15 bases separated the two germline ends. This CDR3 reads CASSLGGGIQETQYF. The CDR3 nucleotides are TGTGCCAGCAGCCTAGGGGGCGGGATCCAAGAGACCCAGTACTTC.

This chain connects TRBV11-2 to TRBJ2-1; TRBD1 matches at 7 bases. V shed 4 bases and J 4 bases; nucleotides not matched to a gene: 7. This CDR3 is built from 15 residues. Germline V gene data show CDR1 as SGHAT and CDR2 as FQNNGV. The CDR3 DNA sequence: TGTGCCAGCAGCTCACGGGACAGCCTATACAATGAGCAGTTCTTC. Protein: CASSSRDSLYNEQFF.

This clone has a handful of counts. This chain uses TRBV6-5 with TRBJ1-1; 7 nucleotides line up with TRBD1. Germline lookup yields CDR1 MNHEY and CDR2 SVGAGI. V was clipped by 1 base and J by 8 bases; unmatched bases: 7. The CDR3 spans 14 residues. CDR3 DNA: TGTGCCAGCAGTTACTACGTGGGGGACAGAGAAGCTTTCTTT. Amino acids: CASSYYVGDREAFF.

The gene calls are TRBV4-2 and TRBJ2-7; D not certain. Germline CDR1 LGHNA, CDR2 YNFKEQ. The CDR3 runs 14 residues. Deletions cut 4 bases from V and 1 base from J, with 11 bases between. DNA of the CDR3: TGTGCCAGCAGCCCCGGTCGTGGATCCTACGAGCAGTACTTC. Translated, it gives CASSPGRGSYEQYF.

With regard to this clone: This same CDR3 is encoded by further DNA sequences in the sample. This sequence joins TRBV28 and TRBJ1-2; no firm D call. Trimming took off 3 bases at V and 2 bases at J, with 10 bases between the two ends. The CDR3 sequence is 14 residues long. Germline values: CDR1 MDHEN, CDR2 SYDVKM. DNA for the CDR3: TGTGCCAGCAGTTTGGAGAGGAAGAACTATGGCTACACCTTC. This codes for CASSLERKNYGYTF.